The next 28 T cell receptor beta chains were all read from a single sample in a study of monozygotic twins with inflammatory bowel disease (dated by TCRdb to the late 2010s). The receptor library was made with 5' RACE. Sequencing relied on an Illumina HiSeq 2500. TCRdb reprocessed the public reads and reports one entry per CDR3 protein sequence, without DNA. This sample's records show around 200,000 distinct CDR3 sequences. The top ten hold approximately 1.5% of the sample. The sample taken for sequencing was blood. Receptor source: a human donor with ulcerative colitis or Crohn's disease, or a healthy co-twin of an affected twin (not recorded which).

The rearrangement uses TRBV9 and TRBJ2-5; TCRdb's D call of TRBD2 is untestable without DNA. This CDR3 is 16 amino acids long. The germline V gene encodes CDR1 SGDLS and CDR2 YYNGEE. CDR3 protein: CASSAGTSVSVETQYF.

This chain uses TRBV6-2 or TRBV6-3 with TRBJ2-5; the TRBD2 assignment by TCRdb is unverifiable without DNA. Germline CDR1 reads MNHEY; CDR2 reads SVGEGT. The CDR3 runs to 15 residues. The CDR3 is CASRWVGAGKETQYF.

The chain is built from TRBV5-1 and TRBJ2-7; TCRdb returns TRBD1, unconfirmable since there is no DNA. The CDR3 sequence is 18 residues long. The germline gives CDR1 SGHRS, CDR2 YFSETQ. CDR3 protein: CASRRGFMAGDISYEQYF.

V and J are TRBV19 and TRBJ2-1; the TRBD1 assignment by TCRdb is unverifiable without DNA. This CDR3 is 14 amino acids long. CDR1 LNHDA and CDR2 SQIVND come from the germline V gene (reference sequence). The CDR3 loop reads CASRKQGAANEQFF.

This chain links TRBV5-1 with TRBJ1-2; the D call from TCRdb, TRBD1, cannot be confirmed without DNA. From germline, CDR1 is SGHRS and CDR2 YFSETQ. This CDR3 has 15 amino acids. CDR3 sequence: CASSSGQDSNYGYTF.

This sequence joins TRBV3-1 and TRBJ2-7. The CDR3 is made up of 11 amino acids. From germline, CDR1 is LGHDT and CDR2 YNNKEL (reference sequence). The CDR3 loop is CASGRSYEQYF.

The chain couples TRBV6-2 or TRBV6-3 to TRBJ1-3. Per germline, CDR1 MNHEY and CDR2 SVGEGT. The CDR3 has 16 amino acids. The CDR3 here is CASSRTSPDSGNTIYF.

This chain connects TRBV12-3 or TRBV12-4 to TRBJ1-2. This CDR3 region has 16 residues. This CDR3 reads CASTLPAGQANYGYTF.

This chain uses TRBV11-2 with TRBJ2-7; the TCRdb D gene call, TRBD1, has no DNA to confirm it. This CDR3 has 14 residues. Germline loops: CDR1 SGHAT, CDR2 FQNNGV. Here the CDR3 reads CASSWDIVSYEQYF.

The chain's CDR3 is CATSDLTGREQFF. This chain uses TRBV24-1 with TRBJ2-1; TCRdb proposes TRBD1, but this gene call is untestable without DNA. CDR3 length: 13 residues. CDR1 and CDR2 (germline): KGHDR, SFDVKD.

The V gene is TRBV3-1, the J gene TRBJ1-2. Germline loops: CDR1 LGHDT, CDR2 YNNKEL (reference sequence). The CDR3 contains 16 residues. The CDR3 loop is CASSPQGWVSNYGYTF.

The chain employs TRBV9 and TRBJ2-7; as DNA is missing, the TRBD1 call by TCRdb cannot be tested. This CDR3 spans 16 amino acids. The germline gives CDR1 SGDLS, CDR2 YYNGEE. CDR3 sequence reads: CASSVAGTSEPYEQYF. The complete variable domain, with remaining parts taken from reference TRBV9 and TRBJ2-7, reads DSGVTQTPKHLITATGQRVTLRCSPRSGDLSVYWYQQSLDQGLQFLIQYYNGEERAKGNILERFSAQQFPDLHSELNLSSLELGDSALYFCASSVAGTSEPYEQYFGPGTRLTVT.

This chain joins TRBV20-1 and TRBJ2-7; TCRdb outputs TRBD1, but without DNA this stays unchecked. Germline V gene sequence: CDR1 DFQATT, CDR2 SNEGSKA (reference sequence). This CDR3 has 14 residues. CDR3 protein: CSAAGTGDSYEQYF.

The chain carries TRBV19 and TRBJ1-2. Looked up from germline, CDR1 is LNHDA and CDR2 is SQIVND (reference sequence). This CDR3 has 12 residues. CDR3 amino acids: CATVTFYYGYTF.

The V and J genes are TRBV3-1 and TRBJ2-7. The CDR3 spans 14 residues. In germline, CDR1 is LGHDT, CDR2 YNNKEL (reference sequence). CDR3 amino acids: CASSQEGSSFEQYF.

This chain links TRBV12-3 or TRBV12-4 with TRBJ1-2; there is no DNA to check the TCRdb D call of TRBD1. The CDR3 spans 13 residues. The CDR3 loop is CASSFDRVYGYTF.

The genes are TRBV5-1 and TRBJ2-7; TCRdb gives TRBD1 as the D gene, but with no DNA this cannot be confirmed. The CDR3 consists of 16 residues. The germline gives CDR1 SGHRS, CDR2 YFSETQ. The CDR3 sequence: CASSPRQPRVVYEQYF.

The chain couples TRBV20-1 to TRBJ1-4; TCRdb picks TRBD1, but there is no DNA to check that call. The length of the CDR3 is 11 residues. Per the germline V gene, CDR1 is DFQATT and CDR2 is SNEGSKA (reference sequence). The CDR3 sequence is CMGGANEKLFF.

The chain links TRBV7-8 to TRBJ2-5; absent DNA, TCRdb's TRBD1 call cannot be checked. This CDR3 contains 16 residues. Germline-derived CDR1 and CDR2 are SGHVS and FQNEAQ. CDR3 residues: CASSLDRAGREETQYF. Full variable domain (missing parts from reference TRBV7-8 and TRBJ2-5): GAGVSQSPRYKVAKRGQDVALRCDPISGHVSLFWYQQALGQGPEFLTYFQNEAQLDKSGLPSDRFFAERPEGSVSTLKIQRTQQEDSAVYLCASSLDRAGREETQYFGPGTRLLVL.

The CDR3 is CASSWSAGNQPQHF. The gene calls are TRBV19 and TRBJ1-5. This CDR3 is built from 14 residues. Germline assignment: CDR1 LNHDA and CDR2 SQIVND (reference sequence).

The V call is TRBV6-4, the J call TRBJ2-3; TCRdb names TRBD1, which stays unverified in the absence of DNA. Germline-derived CDR1 and CDR2 are MRHNA and SNTAGT. The CDR3 has 16 residues. CDR3 in amino acids: CASSERGGASTDTQYF.

V gene TRBV20-1 combines with J gene TRBJ1-6. The CDR3 is made up of 16 amino acids. Germline lookup yields CDR1 DFQATT and CDR2 SNEGSKA (reference sequence). This chain's CDR3 is CSATVAQGGYNSPLHF.

V is TRBV29-1 and J is TRBJ1-2. Germline loops: CDR1 SQVTM, CDR2 ANQGSEA. CDR3 size: 12 residues. CDR3 protein: CSVFGEHGGYTF.

The J gene is TRBJ2-3, the V gene TRBV12-3 or TRBV12-4. The CDR3 length is 13 residues. The CDR3 protein is CASRISEEDTQYF.

This rearrangement joins TRBV18 to TRBJ1-1. Germline V lookup: CDR1 KGHSH, CDR2 LQKENI. This CDR3 is 13 amino acids long. This CDR3 reads CASSTSLDTEAFF.

The gene calls are TRBV6-1 and TRBJ2-7; TCRdb selects TRBD1, and the lack of DNA leaves this call unchecked. Germline assignment: CDR1 MNHNS and CDR2 SASEGT. The CDR3 has 16 amino acids. The CDR3 loop is CASRRGDSRGAYEQYF.

V and J are TRBV20-1 and TRBJ2-3. Germline V gene lookup returns CDR1 DFQATT and CDR2 SNEGSKA (reference sequence). The CDR3 is made up of 15 amino acids. The CDR3: CSARDDFSSTDTQYF.

The chain recombines TRBV7-6 with TRBJ2-7; the TCRdb D gene call, TRBD1, has no DNA to confirm it. This CDR3 region has 15 residues. Germline loops: CDR1 SGHVS, CDR2 FNYEAQ. The CDR3 loop reads CASSLTDRVPYEQYF.